This T cell receptor (beta chain) was found in a study of T-cell memory formation after mild COVID-19. At the level of the study: Across donors, TCR clusters were largely donor specific. Notes on the study in general: Contracting CD4+ clones were located mainly in CM and EM, and CD8+ clones in EMRA. Contracting clones from day 15 to 85 showed balanced CD4/CD8; later expanders favored CD4+.

TCRdb passed the 5' RACE reads through MiXCR, listing each CDR3 protein once. The sample lists under 600,000 distinct CDR3 sequences; less than 25% were seen once. This clonotype has more than one count but fewer than ten. The antigen is not known. Germline CDR1 SGHVS, CDR2 FNYEAQ. V gave up 3 bases and J gave up 4 bases, with 16 bases separating them. The length of the CDR3 is 16 residues. The J gene is TRBJ1-3, the V gene TRBV7-6, with D possibly TRBD1 on 5 matching bases. The TCR originated in an adult woman who had mild COVID-19 (a few samples of this study predate the infection). Cell type and time point are not known. The specimen was PBMCs or a T cell subset sorted from them (not recorded which). The CDR3 loop is CASSLTSGPKGNTIYF. The CDR3 DNA reads as TGTGCCAGCAGCTTGACTTCAGGGCCCAAGGGAAACACCATATATTTT.